The clone carrying this T cell receptor (beta chain) was seen a few times. iRepertoire HTBI primers and Arm-PCR of CDR3 regions built TCR beta libraries. TCRdb reanalysed the multiplex PCR reads using MiXCR and keeps one entry per CDR3 protein. The sample gives hundreds of thousands of distinct CDR3 sequences, roughly 15% of which show up once; about 17% is in the top ten. This sample is drawn from a study of regulatory T cells in long-lasting Graves disease. This CDR3 spans 14 amino acids. Germline-derived CDR1 and CDR2 are DFQATT and SNEGSKA (reference sequence). The V segment lost 3 bases and the J segment 5 bases; nucleotides outside the gene matches: 9. Indicated time point: newly diagnosed GD, antithyroid drugs for less than 3 months. The TCR library was made from RNA extracted from PBMCs. These data were also filed under a second study, of T cells in Graves' hyperthyroidism and ophthalmopathy. According to that study: Primed by the HTBI set, a first-round RT-PCR was run on the TCR CDR3.

The V and J genes are TRBV20-1 and TRBJ1-1; 7 positions agree with TRBD1. The sequencing used peripheral blood mononuclear cells (PBMCs), collected at new diagnosis, from a patient treated with antithyroid drugs. This TCR was sampled from a woman aged 25 to 39 with Graves disease. The CDR3: CSARRGQSRTEAFF. The CDR3 DNA reads TGCAGTGCTAGGAGGGGACAGAGTCGGACTGAAGCTTTCTTT.